This TCR beta chain appears in the sequencing data of a study of blood T cell repertoires in COVID-19 (dated by TCRdb to 2018 to 2021). For the study in its entirety: Samples covering the acute and convalescent phases of COVID-19 were provided by collaborators in the United States, Italy and Spain. Subjects who had been exposed to COVID-19, were actively infected with it, or had recovered from it provided the deeply sampled blood TCRbeta repertoires that made up the dataset. The samples were drawn from two sources: the first 160 participants of the ongoing ImmuneRACE study, and fewer than 1,500 subjects contributed by 6 global collaborators. A freely available public database, intended as a resource for researchers studying the immune response to SARS-CoV-2, is where the repertoires were released. The material from the prospective study consisted of cDNA or gDNA derived from T cells, B-cell-depleted T cells, or PBMCs. Sample metadata almost always included a de-identified subject ID, COVID-19 status, age in years and sex. Where HLA class I and class II types were available, the types were taken from metadata supplied by the sample provider, not from assay-based typing.

Overall results and qualifications from the work: How much clinical and demographic metadata was included differed by source and by participant, and the metadata was provided uncurated.

TCRbeta CDR3 regions were amplified from genomic DNA using the immunoSEQ Assay, a bias-controlled multiplex PCR. The authors' pipeline ran thus. Within the assay, amplification of reference gene primers was used to estimate how many nucleated cells each sample contained. To quantify the absolute abundance of each unique TCRbeta CDR3 rearrangement, sequence reads were collapsed and filtered. Productive Simpson clonality was computed per sample as the square root of Simpson's diversity index over productive rearrangements. As stored in TCRdb, this immuneACCESS dataset retains in-frame rearrangements with V and J assigned. A fraction of the clones does not appear; measured against another copy, unresolved V genes explain less than half of the discrepancy, and the remainder lacks a known reason. D and trimming were read from the DNA, whereas the V and J calls and clone size are those reported in that table. This sample is represented by about 340,000 clones; approximately 86% of them were singletons. Just over 7% of the sample comes from the top ten.

At one collaborating source in Seattle, patients were enrolled during active infection and were followed longitudinally through the course of disease. The collaborating institutions used their own protocols to collect whole blood in K2EDTA tubes. For TCRbeta analysis, collaborators shipped samples in one of three forms: frozen whole blood, isolated PBMCs, or DNA extracted from either of those sample types. As to this clone: The target of this receptor is not known. Per-base qualities were not stored, and no clone one base away is much larger.

This TCR was recovered from a woman aged 55-70 years with COVID-19, enrolled during active disease. Sequencing was carried out using peripheral blood.

The CDR3 region has the sequence CASSFSNSGNNEQFF. The base sequence is TGTGCCAGCAGCTTCAGTAATAGCGGAAACAATGAGCAGTTCTTC. The chain is encoded by TRBV7-7 joined to TRBJ2-1, with TRBD2 perhaps the D gene, on 6 matching bases. Deletion took 3 bases off V and 5 bases off J, with a span of 14 bases between the germline ends. From the germline V gene (reference sequence), CDR1 is SSHAT and CDR2 is FNYEAQ. The CDR3, from cysteine to phenylalanine, totals 15 residues. The entry retains the CDR3 DNA only, 45 bases that are in frame from base 1.